This T cell receptor (beta chain) was identified in a study of T cell repertoires in cytomegalovirus infection. About the research overall: The public TCR beta signatures pointed to both CMV infection and matching HLA type.

General observations from the study: Cumulative frequency of public TCR beta families picked out carriers of CMV plus the relevant HLA. Ex vivo responses were dominated by HLA-C-restricted CMV-specific TCR beta clonotypes.

Germline CDR1 reads GTSNPN; CDR2 reads SVGIG (reference sequence). The CDR3 is 12 residues long. V dropped 4 bases and J dropped 7 bases, with 14 bases sitting between them. TCRdb passed the reads through MiXCR, listing each CDR3 protein once. The sample has about 530,000 distinct CDR3 sequences, 26% seen once. Worth noting for this clonotype: Its antigen is not known.

This chain joins TRBV30 and TRBJ2-7; possibly TRBD1 or TRBD2 for D (6 bases each). The TCR sequence derives from a human donor in good health (CMV status not recorded). Some clones in this sample may be carry-over from other donors' samples. The specimen sequenced was PBMCs. CDR3 sequence: CAWTSGAREQYF. CDR3 DNA sequence: TGTGCCTGGACGTCGGGGGCGCGGGAGCAGTACTTC.